The source of this T cell receptor (beta chain) is a study of PD-1 blockade in classical Hodgkin lymphoma. Study results and limitations: Newly diagnosed patients had diversity similar to the baseline diversity of complete responders.

Germline assignment: CDR1 KGHSH and CDR2 LQKENI. The V gene lost 3 bases and the J gene lost 5 bases, with 13 bases spanning the gap. CDR3 length: 14 amino acids. The repertoire was sequenced with immunoSEQ multiplex PCR; TCRdb's copy has only in-frame clones and lacks some. The repertoire consists of approximately 12,000 clones, with almost 85% occurring once and the leading ten covering roughly 5.1%. With regard to this clone: Its antigen is undetermined.

No patient escaped relapse after autologous stem cell transplantation, and brentuximab vedotin exposure varied. Reported best responses ranged across complete response, partial response or progressive disease. This receptor was taken from a human donor with classical Hodgkin lymphoma. This sample comprised peripheral blood mononuclear cells (PBMCs), obtained before the second cycle of nivolumab. The chain has TRBV18 and TRBJ1-1; D is unresolved. The CDR3 spells CASSPTADGTEAFF. The DNA for the CDR3 is TGTGCCAGCTCACCGACGGCCGATGGGACTGAAGCTTTCTTT.